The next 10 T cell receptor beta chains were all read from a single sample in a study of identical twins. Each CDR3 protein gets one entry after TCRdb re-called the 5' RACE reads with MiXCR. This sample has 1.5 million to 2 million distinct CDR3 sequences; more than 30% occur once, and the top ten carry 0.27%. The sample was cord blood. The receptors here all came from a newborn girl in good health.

CDR3 coding DNA: TGCAGCGTTGAAGATCGGCGACTAGCGGGAGGCACAGATACGCAGTATTTT. It codes for CSVEDRRLAGGTDTQYF. The chain combines TRBV29-1 with TRBJ2-3, with 12 bases lining up with TRBD2. After removal of 0 bases from V and 1 base from J, the junction contained 5 bases not matched to a gene. Germline CDR1 SQVTM, CDR2 ANQGSEA. The CDR3 covers 17 residues.

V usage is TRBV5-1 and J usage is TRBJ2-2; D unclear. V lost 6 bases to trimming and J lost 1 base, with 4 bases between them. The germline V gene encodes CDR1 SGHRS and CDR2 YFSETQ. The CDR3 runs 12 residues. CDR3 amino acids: CASTQNTGELFF. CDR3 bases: TGCGCCAGCACCCAGAACACCGGGGAGCTGTTTTTT. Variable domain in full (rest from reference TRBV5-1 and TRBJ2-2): KAGVTQTPRYLIKTRGQQVTLSCSPISGHRSVSWYQQTPGQGLQFLFEYFSETQRNKGNFPGRFSGRQFSNSRSEMNVSTLELGDSALYLCASTQNTGELFFGEGSRLTVL.

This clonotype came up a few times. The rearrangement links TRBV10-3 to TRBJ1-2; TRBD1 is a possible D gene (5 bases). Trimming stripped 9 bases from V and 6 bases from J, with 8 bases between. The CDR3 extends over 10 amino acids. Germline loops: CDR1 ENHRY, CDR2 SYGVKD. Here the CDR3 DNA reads TGTGCCATAGGGGAGGATGGCTACACCTTC. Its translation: CAIGEDGYTF.

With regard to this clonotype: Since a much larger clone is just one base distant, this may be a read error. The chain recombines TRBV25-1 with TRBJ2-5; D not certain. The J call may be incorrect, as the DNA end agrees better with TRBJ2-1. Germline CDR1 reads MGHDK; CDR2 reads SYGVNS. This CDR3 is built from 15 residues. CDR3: CASSDRTRPQETQFF. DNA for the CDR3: TGTGCCAGCAGTGATCGGACCCGACCACAAGAGACCCAGTTCTTC.

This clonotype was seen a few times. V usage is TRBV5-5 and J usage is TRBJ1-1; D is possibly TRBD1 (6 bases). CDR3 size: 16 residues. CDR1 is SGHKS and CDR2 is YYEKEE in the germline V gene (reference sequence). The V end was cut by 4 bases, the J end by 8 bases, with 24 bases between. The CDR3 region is CASSKQGQAELGEAFF. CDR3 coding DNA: TGTGCCAGCAGCAAACAGGGCCAGGCCGAATTGGGGGAAGCTTTCTTT.

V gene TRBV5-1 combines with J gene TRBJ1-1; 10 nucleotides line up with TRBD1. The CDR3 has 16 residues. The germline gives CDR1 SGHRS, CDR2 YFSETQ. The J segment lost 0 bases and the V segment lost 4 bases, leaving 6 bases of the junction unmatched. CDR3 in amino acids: CASSRGDRGMNTEAFF. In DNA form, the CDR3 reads TGCGCCAGCAGCCGGGGGGACAGGGGCATGAACACTGAAGCTTTCTTT.

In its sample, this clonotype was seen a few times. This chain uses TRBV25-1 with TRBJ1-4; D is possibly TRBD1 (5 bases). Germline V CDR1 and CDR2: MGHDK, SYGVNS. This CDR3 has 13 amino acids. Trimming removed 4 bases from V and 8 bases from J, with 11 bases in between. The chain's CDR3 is CASSGRVWEKLFF. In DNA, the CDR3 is TGTGCCAGCAGTGGCAGGGTTTGGGAAAAACTGTTTTTT.

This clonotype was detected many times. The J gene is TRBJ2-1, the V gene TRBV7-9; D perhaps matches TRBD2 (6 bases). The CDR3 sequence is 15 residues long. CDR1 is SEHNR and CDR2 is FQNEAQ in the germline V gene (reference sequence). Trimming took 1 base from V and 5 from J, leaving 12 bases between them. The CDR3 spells CASSLGGLLNNEQFF. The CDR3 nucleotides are TGTGCCAGCAGCTTAGGGGGACTCCTAAACAATGAGCAGTTCTTC.

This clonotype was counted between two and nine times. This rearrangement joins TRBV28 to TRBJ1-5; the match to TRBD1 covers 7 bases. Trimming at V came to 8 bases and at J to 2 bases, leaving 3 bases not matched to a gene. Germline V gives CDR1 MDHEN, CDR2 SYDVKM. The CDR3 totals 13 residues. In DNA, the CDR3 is TGTGCCAGCCTTGGACAGGGCAATCAGCCCCAGCATTTT. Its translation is CASLGQGNQPQHF.

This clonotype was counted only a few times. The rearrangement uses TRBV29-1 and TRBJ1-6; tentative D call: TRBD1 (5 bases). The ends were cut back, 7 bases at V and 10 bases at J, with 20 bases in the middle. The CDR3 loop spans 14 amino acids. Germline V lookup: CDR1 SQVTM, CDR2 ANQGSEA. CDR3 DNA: TGCAGCGCGAAAACGACAGTGAGGGAATCACCCCTCCACTTT. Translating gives CSAKTTVRESPLHF.